This T cell receptor (beta chain) was profiled in a study of shared clonotypes between healthy human individuals. As concerns this clone: Its specificity is not known. The sample has other DNA sequences that encode this CDR3 too.

The CDR3 contains 13 residues. The germline V and J ends were trimmed by 4 bases and 4 bases, with 12 bases remaining between them. Germline values: CDR1 SGHRS, CDR2 YFSETQ. Findings and limits, study-wide: Among non-shared clonotypes, generation probabilities were lower than among those shared by all four donors. Memory subsets had estimated richness that was generally smaller than that of naive subsets.

Several immunoSEQ plates received, in even portions, the genomic DNA of each subset. Profiled with immunoSEQ multiplex PCR; TCRdb holds only in-frame clones, not every one. The repertoire holds 1.5 million to 2.5 million clones, with approximately 95% as singletons. The naive CD8 subset, CD45RO-negative cells positively selected for CCR7, excluded terminally differentiated effector memory CD45RA+ cells. The sample comprised naive CD8+ T cells sorted from blood. The clonotype comes from a young man in good health. V is TRBV5-1 and J is TRBJ2-7; D possibly corresponds to TRBD2 (6 bases). The CDR3 DNA sequence: TGCGCCAGCAGCCTGCGGGGAGAGTACGAGCAGTACTTC. Encoded protein: CASSLRGEYEQYF.